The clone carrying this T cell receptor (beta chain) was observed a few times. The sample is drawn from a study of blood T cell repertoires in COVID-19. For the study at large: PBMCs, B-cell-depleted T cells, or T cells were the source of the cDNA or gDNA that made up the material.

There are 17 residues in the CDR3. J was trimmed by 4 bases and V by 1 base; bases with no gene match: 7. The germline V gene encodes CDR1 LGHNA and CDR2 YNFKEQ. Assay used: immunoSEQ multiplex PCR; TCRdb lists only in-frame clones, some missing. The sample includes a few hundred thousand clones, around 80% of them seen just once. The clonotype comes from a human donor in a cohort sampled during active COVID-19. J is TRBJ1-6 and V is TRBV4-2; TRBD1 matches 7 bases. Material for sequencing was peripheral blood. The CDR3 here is CASSQGVSGGYNSPLHF. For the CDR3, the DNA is TGTGCCAGCAGCCAAGGGGTGTCAGGGGGATATAATTCACCCCTCCACTTT.